Included here is one T cell receptor (beta chain) sequence, with context. Its antigen has not been determined. The record has no base qualities; no much larger clone is one base away. The germline V gene (reference sequence) gives CDR1 as MNHEY and CDR2 as SMNVEV. The junction shows trimming of 3 bases on V and 0 bases on J, plus 6 bases between the germline ends. Including cysteine and phenylalanine, the CDR3 has 15 amino acids. CDR3 DNA is the only sequence kept; it has 45 bases, read in frame from the first base. What this sample's time point label stands for: baseline before first vaccination. Samples from vaccinated people were obtained from the UK trials COV001 and COV002, which included a single-blind randomized controlled phase 2/3 trial of AZD1222 (ChAdOx1 nCoV-19) in healthy adults. For TCRbeta chain sequencing, PBMC samples were collected from trial participants at day 0 and at day 28 after the second dose.

The data originate from a study of T cell responses to AZD1222 COVID-19 vaccine (dated by TCRdb to the early 2020s). About the investigation overall: AZD1222 recipients given second doses at about 4 weeks or at about 12 weeks were pooled, since spike-specific TCR depth and breadth were not found to differ between the two schedules. TCR sequencing was performed for over 230 trial participants, of whom 200 to 220 were given two doses of AZD1222 and around 26 were given two doses of MenACWY control vaccine. Trial participants were enrolled by age into subgroups of 18-55, 56-69 and 70-plus years, and roughly 150, 30 and 60 TCR-sequenced participants, respectively, were included in these subgroups.

The CDR3 regions of human TCRbeta chains were analyzed by immunosequencing. In the authors' own workflow: Repertoire TCRs were checked for matches against a reference library of SARS-CoV-2-specific TCRs that had been generated using the MIRA antigen-specificity platform. Breadth was defined as the fraction of unique TCRs that were SARS-CoV-2-associated. Depth was defined as the fraction of total T cells that were SARS-CoV-2-associated. Using the MIRA data, each spike-specific TCR was assigned both to the spike region to which the TCR was reactive and to a CD4 or CD8 class. Log10-transformed breadth and depth values were compared by one-way ANOVA with Sidak's multiple comparisons tests. TCRdb took this table from immuneACCESS and kept in-frame rearrangements with V and J called. Such tables lack part of the clones; where checked against another copy, unresolved V genes explain under half of the gap, and the rest is unexplained. From that table come the V and J calls and clone size; the DNA was used to work out D and trimming. Within this sample are roughly 30,000 clones, with about nine tenths of them counted one time only. In total, the top ten clones hold roughly 1.3% of the sample.

The research as a whole found: No day 14 peak-response samples were available, so repertoires were characterized only after the peak T cell response. Participants were mostly white British, with more females than males. The authors suggested clonal diversity may have been underestimated. Spike-specific TCR breadth and depth rose significantly after two AZD1222 doses compared with day 0 and with MenACWY recipients. Reportedly, close to half of the unique spike-specific TCRs recognized epitopes lying outside the regions that are mutated in the B.1.351 and B.1.1.7 variants. Only five to seven AZD1222 recipients were SARS-CoV-2 seropositive at baseline, limiting conclusions about previously exposed vaccinees. The vaccine-associated CD4 TCRs covered the entire spike protein, and the dominant responses fell in regions 160-218 and 743-854. In the small 56-69-year group, the increase in depth fell short of significance, most likely because of low power.

Here the chain combines TRBV27 and TRBJ1-6; the D gene identity is not certain. This material consisted of peripheral blood, taken on day 0 of AZD1222 vaccination. The sequence was obtained from an adult in good health. The CDR3 protein: CASSLVRSYNSPLHF. The nucleotide sequence reads as follows: TGTGCCAGCAGTTTGGTACGCTCCTATAATTCACCCCTCCACTTT.